Described below is a single T cell receptor (beta chain) sequence and its context. No antigen is known for it. Individual cDNA molecules were tagged with unique molecular identifiers, the study reported. TCRdb re-called the 5' RACE reads with MiXCR, one entry per CDR3 protein. The data show 80,000 to 95,000 distinct CDR3 sequences, 11% to 15% seen once. The data belong to a study of early T cells in non-severe SARS-CoV-2 infection. In the study overall: Unpaired chains resulted from sequencing bulk RNA of unsorted whole blood. Findings of the study overall: Comparison of clonotypes with VDJdb favored anti-spike CD8 responses while missing private and CD4 specificities.

CDR3 length: 15 amino acids. Looked up from germline, CDR1 is LGHNA and CDR2 is YNFKEQ. Deletions cut 0 bases from V and 5 bases from J, with 13 bases between. The sequence derives from an adult who was a healthcare worker with PCR-confirmed SARS-CoV-2 infection or an uninfected control (not recorded which). This sequence joins TRBV4-2 and TRBJ2-5; D is perhaps TRBD1 or TRBD2 (6 bases each). Sequenced: whole blood. CDR3 in amino acids: CASSQDQQGRETQYF. CDR3 nucleotides: TGTGCCAGCAGCCAAGATCAGCAGGGGAGGGAGACCCAGTACTTC.